A selection of T cell receptor beta chains follows, all from one sample in a study of cytomegalovirus exposure and HLA in healthy donors. The data were produced by immunoSEQ multiplex PCR, yet TCRdb's version contains in-frame clones alone and is incomplete. This sample has roughly 130,000 clones, with 75% to 90% found just once. Source material: PBMCs. Receptor source: a man aged 35 to 55 in good health and CMV-seronegative. CDR3s include the opening cysteine and the closing phenylalanine or tryptophan. Each record gives: clone size, J gene, D gene, V gene, CDR3 protein, CDR3 DNA. D genes are given only for firm matches. Expanded clones get a size class; other rows say once, few or many, or leave the size out.

>.|TRBJ1-1|.|TRBV19
CASSIDLSQVEVNTEAFF
TGTGCCAGTAGTATAGATCTATCGCAGGTTGAAGTTAACACTGAAGCTTTCTTT
>.|TRBJ2-1|TRBD2|TRBV2
CASSELAGAVDEQFF
TGTGCCAGCAGTGAACTAGCGGGAGCGGTAGATGAGCAGTTCTTC
>.|TRBJ2-1|TRBD2|TRBV19
CASSILAGSSYNEQFF
TGTGCCAGTAGTATCCTAGCGGGGAGCTCCTACAATGAGCAGTTCTTC
>.|TRBJ2-3|.|TRBV7-2
CASSFGGQRTDTQYF
TGTGCCAGCAGCTTTGGGGGACAACGCACAGATACGCAGTATTTT
>.|TRBJ1-2|.|TRBV30
CAWSVPGGYGYTF
TGTGCCTGGAGTGTACCGGGAGGCTATGGCTACACCTTC
>.|TRBJ2-1|.|TRBV9
CASSLTRGFSNEQFF
TGTGCCAGCAGCCTCACTAGGGGGTTCTCCAATGAGCAGTTCTTC
>.|TRBJ2-7|.|TRBV30
CACERPSSYEQYF
TGTGCCTGTGAACGCCCGAGCTCCTACGAGCAGTACTTC
>.|TRBJ2-3|TRBD2|TRBV4-2
CASSTRPGLAGDLGTDTQYF
TGTGCCAGCAGCACCAGACCGGGACTAGCGGGAGATTTGGGCACAGATACGCAGTATTTT
>once|TRBJ2-5|TRBD2|TRBV5-1
CASSSRGTSGGIETQYF
TGCGCCAGCAGCTCGCGCGGGACTAGCGGGGGGATAGAGACCCAGTACTTC
>.|TRBJ1-4|TRBD1|TRBV27
CASSSRQGTNEKLFF
TGTGCCAGCAGTTCACGACAGGGAACTAATGAAAAACTGTTTTTT
>few|TRBJ1-2|TRBD1|TRBV27
CASSPTTGEGYGYTF
TGTGCCAGCAGTCCCACGACAGGGGAAGGGTATGGCTACACCTTC
>.|TRBJ2-7|TRBD1|TRBV19
CASKPGQNYEQYF
TGTGCCAGTAAACCGGGACAGAACTACGAGCAGTACTTC
>few|TRBJ1-4|.|TRBV30
CACQMRAATNEKLFF
TGTGCCTGTCAAATGAGGGCCGCAACTAATGAAAAACTGTTTTTT
>.|TRBJ2-3|TRBD1|TRBV7-9
CASSSDRASTDTQYF
TGTGCCAGCAGCTCTGACAGGGCAAGCACAGATACGCAGTATTTT
>few|TRBJ1-5|TRBD1|TRBV6-5
CASSEGQGAWQPQHF
TGTGCCAGCAGCGAGGGACAGGGGGCTTGGCAGCCCCAGCATTTT
>.|TRBJ2-5|TRBD2|TRBV2
CASGATSGGPGETQYF
TGTGCCAGCGGAGCGACTAGCGGGGGGCCCGGGGAGACCCAGTACTTC
>.|TRBJ2-7|.|TRBV27
CASSPTPGTSLYEQYF
TGTGCCAGCAGTCCTACCCCAGGGACATCCCTCTACGAGCAGTACTTC
>few|TRBJ1-2|.|TRBV18
CASSPERSHYGYTF
TGTGCCAGCTCACCGGAAAGGAGCCACTATGGCTACACCTTC
>.|TRBJ2-1|.|TRBV2
CASTRLSSYNEQFF
TGTGCCAGCACGAGACTTAGCTCCTACAATGAGCAGTTCTTC
>few|TRBJ2-1|.|TRBV5-1
CASSLDGLYNEQFF
TGCGCCAGCAGCTTGGACGGTTTATACAATGAGCAGTTCTTC
>.|TRBJ2-7|.|TRBV5-1
CASSRSPQGSSYEQYF
TGCGCCAGCAGCCGGAGTCCCCAGGGGAGCTCCTACGAGCAGTACTTC
>.|TRBJ2-5|.|TRBV4-2
CASSQGRGTDLQETQYF
TGTGCCAGCAGCCAAGGACGCGGGACGGACCTGCAAGAGACCCAGTACTTC
>few|TRBJ1-5|.|TRBV2
CASSVSGHQPQHF
TGTGCCAGCAGTGTCTCAGGCCATCAGCCCCAGCATTTT
>.|TRBJ1-2|TRBD1|TRBV2
CASGKDRTNYGYTF
TGTGCCAGCGGGAAGGACAGGACAAACTATGGCTACACCTTC
>.|TRBJ1-5|.|TRBV7-2
CASSLDWNSQPQHF
TGTGCCAGCAGCTTAGACTGGAACAGTCAGCCCCAGCATTTT
>.|TRBJ1-5|.|TRBV7-9
CASSLASEWRQPQHF
TGTGCCAGCAGCTTAGCAAGCGAATGGAGACAGCCCCAGCATTTT
>.|TRBJ2-7|TRBD1|TRBV27
CASRRDRDYEQYF
TGTGCCAGCAGACGGGACAGGGACTACGAGCAGTACTTC
>.|TRBJ2-7|.|TRBV2
CASSAWGRRYEQYF
TGTGCCAGCAGCGCATGGGGGCGTCGATACGAGCAGTACTTC
>.|TRBJ1-2|.|TRBV30
CAWSNSYGYTF
TGTGCCTGGAGCAACAGTTATGGCTACACCTTC